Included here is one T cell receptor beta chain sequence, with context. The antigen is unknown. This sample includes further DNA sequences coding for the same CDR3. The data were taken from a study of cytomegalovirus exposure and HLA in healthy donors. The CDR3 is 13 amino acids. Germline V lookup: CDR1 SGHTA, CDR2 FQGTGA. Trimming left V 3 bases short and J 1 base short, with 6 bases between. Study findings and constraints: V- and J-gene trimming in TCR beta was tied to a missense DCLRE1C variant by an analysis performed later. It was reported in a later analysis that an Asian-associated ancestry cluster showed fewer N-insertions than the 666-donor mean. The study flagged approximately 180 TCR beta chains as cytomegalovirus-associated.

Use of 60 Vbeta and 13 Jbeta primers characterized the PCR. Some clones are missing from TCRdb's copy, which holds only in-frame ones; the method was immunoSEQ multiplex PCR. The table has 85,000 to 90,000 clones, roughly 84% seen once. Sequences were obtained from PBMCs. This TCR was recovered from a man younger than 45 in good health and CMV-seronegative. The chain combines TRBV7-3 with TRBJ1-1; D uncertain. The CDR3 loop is CASSFRGNTEAFF. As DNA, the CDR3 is TGTGCCAGCAGCTTTCGAGGGAACACTGAAGCTTTCTTT.